The 30 T cell receptor beta chains listed next were all sequenced from one sample in a study of molecular identifiers for immune sequencing clone quantification. From the PCR reads, TCRdb called clonotypes with MiXCR, one entry per CDR3 protein. This sample has under 85,000 distinct CDR3 sequences; under 20% occur once, and the top ten carry roughly 1.5%. Sequencing was carried out using naive CD8+ T cells from blood, with Jurkat cell RNA spiked in. Documented subset: FACS-sorted CD8+CD4-CCR7+CD45RA+ naive T cells. Receptors originate from a human donor in good health. Some libraries in this study had Jurkat cell RNA spiked in.

This clonotype was seen repeatedly, ten times or more. The CDR3: CASSSSGVLGEKLFF. CDR3 DNA: TGTGCCAGCAGTTCCTCAGGGGTCTTGGGTGAAAAACTGTTTTTT. This sequence joins TRBV6-5 and TRBJ1-4; tentatively, D is TRBD1 (6 bases). Germline CDR1 and CDR2: MNHEY and SVGAGI. The CDR3 length is 15 residues. Trimming took 4 bases from V and 7 from J, leaving 16 bases between them.

In the case of this clonotype: A read error may account for a junction end that differs from germline. The chain joins TRBV27 to TRBJ1-5; D unresolved. Germline V gene lookup returns CDR1 MNHEY and CDR2 SMNVEV (reference sequence). The length of the CDR3 is 13 residues. CDR3 region: CTSSFSSNQPQHF. The CDR3 nucleotides read TGTACCAGCAGTTTCAGCAGCAATCAGCCCCAGCATTTT.

This clonotype was found many times. V gene TRBV19 combines with J gene TRBJ2-7; the match to TRBD1 covers 7 bases. The CDR3 has 14 amino acids. Germline trimming cut 5 bases from V and 2 bases from J; bases unmatched to any gene: 6. Germline values: CDR1 LNHDA, CDR2 SQIVND (reference sequence). Here the CDR3 DNA reads TGTGCCAGTAGTCCCGCCGGGACAGCCTACGAGCAGTACTTC. It is translated as CASSPAGTAYEQYF.

To note about this clonotype: This could be a read error, since a much larger clone is one nucleotide away. The V call is TRBV24-1, the J call TRBJ2-3; D is perhaps TRBD1 (6 bases). This CDR3 has 14 residues. With 9 bases removed from V and 4 bases from J, the gap between germline ends came to 16 bases. Germline V gene sequence: CDR1 KGHDR, CDR2 SFDVKD. Here the CDR3 reads CATQGTMGPDTQYF. For the CDR3, the DNA is TGTGCCACCCAGGGGACCATGGGGCCAGATACGCAGTATTTT.

The CDR3 loop is CSVVGLAGDNEQFF. As DNA, the CDR3 is TGCAGCGTTGTTGGTCTAGCGGGCGACAATGAGCAGTTCTTC. The chain recombines TRBV29-1 with TRBJ2-1, with 8 nucleotides matching TRBD2. The ends lost 4 bases at V and 5 bases at J; junction bases unmatched: 7. The V gene's germline CDR1 is SQVTM and CDR2 ANQGSEA. CDR3 length: 14 residues.

This clonotype was seen repeatedly, ten times or more. This sequence joins TRBV28 and TRBJ2-7, with 8 bases lining up with TRBD1. Per germline, CDR1 MDHEN and CDR2 SYDVKM. The CDR3 runs 12 residues. With 5 bases clipped from V and 7 bases from J, the junction kept 4 bases outside the gene matches. In DNA, the CDR3 is TGTGCCAGCAGTCCGACAGGGGTGGAGCAGTACTTC. Its protein is CASSPTGVEQYF.

There are many counts of this clonotype. The chain links TRBV28 to TRBJ1-1; 8 bases are shared with TRBD1. In germline, CDR1 is MDHEN, CDR2 SYDVKM. CDR3 length: 18 amino acids. J was trimmed by 0 bases and V by 6 bases; bases with no gene match: 15. The CDR3 nucleotides read TGTGCCAGCAGCCCCCTGGGACAGGTCGGGGAGATGAACACTGAAGCTTTCTTT. Protein sequence: CASSPLGQVGEMNTEAFF.

This clonotype was detected a few times. The rearrangement links TRBV5-4 to TRBJ2-7; TRBD1 matches at 7 bases. Germline CDR1 and CDR2: SGHNT and YYREEE (reference sequence). CDR3 length: 14 residues. After removal of 3 bases from V and 4 bases from J, the junction contained 7 bases not matched to a gene. The CDR3 spells CASSSQGDLYEQYF. The CDR3 DNA reads TGTGCCAGCAGCTCTCAGGGGGACCTTTACGAGCAGTACTTC.

As for this clonotype: This may stem from a read error, because a much larger clone lies one nucleotide away. The chain uses TRBV7-9 and TRBJ2-3, with a weak D call TRBD2 (5 bases). Trimming cost V 7 bases and J 0 bases, with 11 bases left between them. The CDR3 is 14 residues long. Germline loops: CDR1 SEHNR, CDR2 FQNEAQ (reference sequence). In DNA, the CDR3 is TGTGCCAGCATTTGCGGGCTTAGCACAGATACGCAGTATTTT. This translates into CASICGLSTDTQYF.

Many counts were recorded for this clonotype. In DNA, the CDR3 is TGTGCCAGCAGCTTAATTGGGACAGGGTCTGCTTTATATAATTCACCCCTCCACTTT. Its translation is CASSLIGTGSALYNSPLHF. The chain links TRBV11-2 to TRBJ1-6; TRBD1 matches at 9 bases. There are 19 residues in the CDR3. V shed 2 bases, J shed 4 bases, and the junction held 12 bases outside the gene matches. Per the germline V gene, CDR1 is SGHAT and CDR2 is FQNNGV.

Ten or more counts support this clonotype. The J gene is TRBJ1-2, the V gene TRBV19, with D possibly being TRBD1 (5 bases). There are 17 residues in the CDR3. V was pared by 7 bases and J by 2 bases, with 23 bases between. CDR1 is LNHDA and CDR2 is SQIVND in the germline V gene (reference sequence). CDR3 loop: CASTLTGDYSPNYGYTF. DNA of the CDR3: TGTGCCAGTACCCTTACCGGGGACTATTCCCCCAACTATGGCTACACCTTC.

This clonotype was detected many times. The CDR3 region is CASSGPLLAGANEQFF. The CDR3 DNA reads TGTGCCAGCAGCGGTCCCCTACTAGCGGGAGCCAATGAGCAGTTCTTC. The chain uses TRBV7-9 and TRBJ2-1; TRBD2 aligns across 11 bases. Per germline, CDR1 SEHNR and CDR2 FQNEAQ (reference sequence). The J segment lost 6 bases and the V segment lost 5 bases, leaving 9 bases of the junction unmatched. The CDR3 extends over 16 amino acids.

The chain uses TRBV20-1 and TRBJ2-6, with 9 positions matching TRBD1. The CDR3 has 16 amino acids. The germline CDR1 and CDR2 sequences are DFQATT and SNEGSKA (reference sequence). The CDR3: CRAGVTGGGGANVLTF. The CDR3 DNA reads as TGCAGGGCGGGGGTGACAGGGGGGGGGGGGGCCAACGTCCTGACTTTC.

V and J are TRBV4-3 and TRBJ2-7; 12 positions agree with TRBD2. The germline V gene encodes CDR1 LGHNA and CDR2 YSLEER. The CDR3 is 15 amino acids. With 0 bases clipped from V and 6 bases from J, the junction kept 3 bases outside the gene matches. The CDR3 nucleotides read TGCGCCAGCAGCCAAGAACTAGCGGGAGGTCGCGAGCAGTACTTC. Its protein product is CASSQELAGGREQYF.

This clonotype was recorded many times. V is TRBV7-8 and J is TRBJ2-1; 10 nucleotides agree with TRBD2. The CDR3 extends over 18 amino acids. From germline, CDR1 is SGHVS and CDR2 FQNEAQ. V was clipped by 1 base and J by 2 bases; unmatched bases: 8. CDR3: CASSLGLAGAVTYNEQFF. The CDR3 DNA sequence: TGTGCCAGCAGCTTAGGGCTAGCGGGAGCTGTAACCTACAATGAGCAGTTCTTC.

This clonotype was found a few times. Given a much more abundant clone one base away, this may be a read error. Here the CDR3 omits its conserved ending phenylalanine or tryptophan, so a read error is the likely source. This chain joins TRBV20-1 and TRBJ2-7, with TRBD1 identical over 9 bases. Germline CDR1 reads DFQATT; CDR2 reads SNEGSKA (reference sequence). Trimming cost V 2 bases and J 2 bases; bases outside gene matches: 7. This CDR3 is built from 15 residues. CDR3 amino acids: CSARPRQGGTYEQYS. The CDR3 coding sequence is TGCAGTGCTAGACCGAGACAGGGGGGAACCTACGAGCAGTACTCC.

In this sample, this clonotype turned up a few times. A junction boundary mismatches the germline segment, possibly from a read error. The chain employs TRBV7-9 and TRBJ2-5; perhaps D is TRBD1 or TRBD2 (6 bases each). The germline gives CDR1 SEHNR, CDR2 FQNEAQ (reference sequence). CDR3 length: 14 amino acids. In DNA form, the CDR3 reads TGTGCCAGCAGCGCCGCGGGACACCAAGAGACCCAGTGCTTC. Translated, it gives CASSAAGHQETQCF.

Concerning this clonotype itself: This clone may be a read error of a much larger clone one base away. This rearrangement joins TRBV3-1 to TRBJ1-2; TRBD1 might be the D (6 bases). The CDR3 covers 13 residues. V was cut by 4 bases and J by 4 bases, with 10 bases left in between. Germline values: CDR1 LGHDT, CDR2 YNNKEL (reference sequence). The DNA for the CDR3 is TGTGCCAGCAGCCCGGTGACAGGCTATGGCTACACCTTC. Its protein is CASSPVTGYGYTF. Full variable domain (rest looked up from reference TRBV3-1 and TRBJ1-2): DTAVSQTPKYLVTQMGNDKSIKCEQNLGHDTMYWYKQDSKKFLKIMFSYNNKELIINETVPNRFSPKSPDKAHLNLHINSLELGDSAVYFCASSPVTGYGYTFGSGTRLTVV.

This clonotype has at least ten counts. CDR3 protein: CASSFGIGSSYEQYF. Written as DNA, the CDR3 is TGTGCCAGCAGCTTTGGGATTGGCAGCTCCTACGAGCAGTACTTC. The genes are TRBV11-3 and TRBJ2-7; D is unclear. The CDR3 contains 15 residues. Germline CDR1 is SGHNT and CDR2 is YENEEA. V was shortened by 3 bases and J by 0 bases, with 12 bases between the two germline ends.

As for this clonotype: A read error may explain this, as a much larger clone is one base away. The CDR3 coding sequence is TGCAGTGCCGCGTCTAGCTATGGCCACACCTTC. Encoded protein: CSAASSYGHTF. This chain uses TRBV20-1 with TRBJ1-2; D remains unclear. Per germline, CDR1 DFQATT and CDR2 SNEGSKA (reference sequence). This CDR3 contains 11 residues.

This clonotype has more than one count but fewer than ten. Just one base apart from a much larger clone, this may be a read error. The V and J genes are TRBV24-1 and TRBJ2-3, with a weak D call TRBD2 (6 bases). The CDR3 is 14 amino acids. In germline, CDR1 is KGHDR, CDR2 SFDVKD. CDR3 bases: TGTGCCACCAGTGACCGGGACTTCACAGATGCGCAGTATTTT. It is translated as CATSDRDFTDAQYF.

This clonotype has a count of ten or more. The V and J genes are TRBV4-3 and TRBJ2-5, with 8 bases that match TRBD2. Looked up from germline, CDR1 is LGHNA and CDR2 is YSLEER. The CDR3 is 18 amino acids. Unmatched junction bases numbered 9, after V lost 0 bases and J lost 0 bases. Here the CDR3 reads CASSQEVGGRTHQETQYF. The CDR3 DNA reads as TGCGCCAGCAGCCAAGAGGTGGGCGGGAGGACCCACCAAGAGACCCAGTACTTC.

In this sample, this clonotype turned up many times. The chain joins TRBV28 to TRBJ2-3; 8 bases are a match to TRBD2. The CDR3 is 17 amino acids. Losses at the gene ends were 2 bases for V and 0 bases for J; bases not matched to a gene: 7. Germline assignment: CDR1 MDHEN and CDR2 SYDVKM. The CDR3 DNA sequence: TGTGCCAGCAGTTTAACTAGCGGAGACCTTAGCACAGATACGCAGTATTTT. Protein: CASSLTSGDLSTDTQYF.

This clonotype was seen many times. The genes are TRBV5-4 and TRBJ2-3; D may be TRBD1 (5 bases). Germline-derived CDR1 and CDR2 are SGHNT and YYREEE (reference sequence). This CDR3 comprises 15 residues. Trimming shortened V by 0 bases and J by 0 bases, and 8 bases separated the two germline ends. CDR3 in amino acids: CASSLATASTDTQYF. CDR3 sequence (DNA): TGTGCCAGCAGCTTGGCGACAGCTAGCACAGATACGCAGTATTTT.

The chain recombines TRBV24-1 with TRBJ2-1; D possibly corresponds to TRBD1 (8 bases). The V gene lost 0 bases and the J gene lost 4 bases, with 12 bases spanning the gap. CDR1 is KGHDR and CDR2 is SFDVKD in the germline V gene. The CDR3 loop spans 16 amino acids. The CDR3 coding sequence is TGTGCCACCAGTGATTTGAGCGGGACAGGTTACAATGAGCAGTTCTTC. This gives the protein CATSDLSGTGYNEQFF.

The sample holds a few counts of this clonotype. Since a much larger clone is just one base distant, this may be a read error. The conserved phenylalanine or tryptophan is not found at the CDR3 terminus, so this likely reflects a read error. The chain couples TRBV28 to TRBJ2-7; 7 bases are shared with TRBD1. From germline, CDR1 is MDHEN and CDR2 SYDVKM. J gave up 2 bases and V 2 bases, and 9 bases lay outside the gene matches. The CDR3 loop spans 16 amino acids. CDR3 bases: TGTGCCAGCAGTTTAGCCCTGTCGGGACAGCCCTACGAGCAGTACTCC. Residues: CASSLALSGQPYEQYS.

This clonotype was recorded at least ten times. The J gene is TRBJ1-6, the V gene TRBV7-9; D gene ambiguous. Germline CDR1 SEHNR, CDR2 FQNEAQ (reference sequence). The germline V and J ends were trimmed by 2 bases and 10 bases, with 12 bases remaining between them. This CDR3 has 14 residues. This chain's CDR3 is CASSLSGKRSPLHF. In nucleotides, the CDR3 is TGTGCCAGCAGCTTATCTGGGAAGAGATCACCCCTCCACTTT.

The table lists this clonotype with many counts. The rearrangement links TRBV30 to TRBJ1-2; no definite D call. The CDR3 is made up of 10 amino acids. Trimming stripped 4 bases from V and 6 bases from J, with 6 bases between. Per germline, CDR1 GTSNPN and CDR2 SVGIG (reference sequence). This CDR3 is CAWNGDGYTF. As DNA, the CDR3 is TGTGCCTGGAATGGAGATGGCTACACCTTC.

Worth noting for this clonotype: A much more abundant neighbour one base away suggests this may be a read error. The CDR3 DNA reads as TGCGGGGGGGTGGGGGTAACTAATGAAAAACTGTTTTTT. Protein sequence: CGGVGVTNEKLFF. The gene calls are TRBV20-1 and TRBJ1-4; a weak D match, TRBD1 (5 bases). Per germline, CDR1 DFQATT and CDR2 SNEGSKA (reference sequence). The length of the CDR3 is 13 residues.

This clonotype appeared many times. The J gene is TRBJ2-3, the V gene TRBV28; maybe TRBD1 (7 bases). The CDR3 runs to 17 residues. Germline values: CDR1 MDHEN, CDR2 SYDVKM. V dropped 6 bases and J dropped 5 bases, with 24 bases sitting between them. For the CDR3, the DNA is TGTGCCAGCAGGGGAGGACCACAGGGGTTGGGCAGAGATACGCAGTATTTT. Residues: CASRGGPQGLGRDTQYF.